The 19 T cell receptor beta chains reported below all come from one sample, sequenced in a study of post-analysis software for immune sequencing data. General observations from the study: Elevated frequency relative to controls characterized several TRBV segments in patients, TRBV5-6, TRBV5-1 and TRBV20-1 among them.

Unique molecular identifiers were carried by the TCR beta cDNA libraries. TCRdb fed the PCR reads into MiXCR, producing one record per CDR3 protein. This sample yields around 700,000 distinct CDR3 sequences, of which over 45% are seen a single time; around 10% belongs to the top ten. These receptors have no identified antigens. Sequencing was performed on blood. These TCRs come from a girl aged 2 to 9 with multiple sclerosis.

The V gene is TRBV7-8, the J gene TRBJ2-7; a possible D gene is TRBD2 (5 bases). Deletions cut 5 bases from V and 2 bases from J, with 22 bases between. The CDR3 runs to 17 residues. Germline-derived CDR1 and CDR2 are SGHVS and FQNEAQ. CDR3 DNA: TGTGCCAGCAGCACTAACCCCGAGGGATGGCGACCCTACGAGCAGTACTTC. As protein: CASSTNPEGWRPYEQYF.

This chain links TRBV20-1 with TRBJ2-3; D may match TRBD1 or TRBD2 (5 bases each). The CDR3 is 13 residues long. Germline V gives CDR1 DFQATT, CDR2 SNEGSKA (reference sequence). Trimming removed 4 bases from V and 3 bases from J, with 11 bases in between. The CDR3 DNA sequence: TGCAGTGCTACGTCGGGGACGACAGATACGCAGTATTTT. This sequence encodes CSATSGTTDTQYF.

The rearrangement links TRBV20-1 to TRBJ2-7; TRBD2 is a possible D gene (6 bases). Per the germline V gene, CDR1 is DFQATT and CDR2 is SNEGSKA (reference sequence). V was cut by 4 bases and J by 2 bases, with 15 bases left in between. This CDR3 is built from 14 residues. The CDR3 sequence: CSATRAGTTYEQYF. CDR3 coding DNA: TGCAGTGCTACCCGAGCGGGTACAACCTACGAGCAGTACTTC.

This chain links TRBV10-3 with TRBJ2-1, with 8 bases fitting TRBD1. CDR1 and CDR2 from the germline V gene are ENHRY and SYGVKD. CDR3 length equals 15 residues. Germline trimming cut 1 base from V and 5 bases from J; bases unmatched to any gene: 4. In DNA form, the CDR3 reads TGTGCCATCAGTGAGTGGCAGGGGGCGGACAATGAGCAGTTCTTC. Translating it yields CAISEWQGADNEQFF.

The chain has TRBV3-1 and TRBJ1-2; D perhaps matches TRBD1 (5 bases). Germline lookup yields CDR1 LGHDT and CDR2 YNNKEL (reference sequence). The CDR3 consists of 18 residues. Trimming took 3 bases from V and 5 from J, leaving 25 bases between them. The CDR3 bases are TGTGCCAGCAGCCACACAACAGGCTTTAGAGGCACCCGATATGGCTACACCTTC. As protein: CASSHTTGFRGTRYGYTF.

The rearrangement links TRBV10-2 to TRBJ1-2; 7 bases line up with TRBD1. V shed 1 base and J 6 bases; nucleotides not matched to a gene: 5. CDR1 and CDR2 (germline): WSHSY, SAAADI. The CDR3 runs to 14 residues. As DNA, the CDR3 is TGCGCCAGCAGTGAGTTCGACAGGGTGAATGGCTACACCTTC. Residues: CASSEFDRVNGYTF.

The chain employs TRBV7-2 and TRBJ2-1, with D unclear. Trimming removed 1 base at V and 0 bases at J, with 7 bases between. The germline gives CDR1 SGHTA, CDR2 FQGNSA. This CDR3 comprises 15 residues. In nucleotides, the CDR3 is TGTGCCAGCAGCTTAGTACTCAACTCCTACAATGAGCAGTTCTTC. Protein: CASSLVLNSYNEQFF.

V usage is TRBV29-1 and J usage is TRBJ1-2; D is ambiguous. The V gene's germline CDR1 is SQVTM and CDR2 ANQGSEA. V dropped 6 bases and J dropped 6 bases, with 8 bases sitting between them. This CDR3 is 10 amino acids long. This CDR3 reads CSVLHDGYTF. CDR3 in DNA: TGCAGCGTATTGCATGATGGCTACACCTTC.

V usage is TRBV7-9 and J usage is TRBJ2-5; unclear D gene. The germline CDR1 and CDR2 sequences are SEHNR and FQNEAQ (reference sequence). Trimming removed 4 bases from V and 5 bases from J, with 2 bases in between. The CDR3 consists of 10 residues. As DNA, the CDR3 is TGTGCCAGCAGCTCGGAGACCCAGTACTTC. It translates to CASSSETQYF.

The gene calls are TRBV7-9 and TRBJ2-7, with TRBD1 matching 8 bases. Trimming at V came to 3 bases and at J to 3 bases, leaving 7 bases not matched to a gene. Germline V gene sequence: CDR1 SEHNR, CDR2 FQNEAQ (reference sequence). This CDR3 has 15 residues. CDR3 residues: CASSLDREVFYEQYF. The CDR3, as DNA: TGTGCCAGCAGCTTGGACAGGGAAGTTTTCTACGAGCAGTACTTC.

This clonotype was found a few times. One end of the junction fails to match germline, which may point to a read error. The CDR3 nucleotides read TGCAGTGCACTTCATACCGCCCCTAGCACAGATACGCAGGATTTT. This gives the protein CSALHTAPSTDTQDF. The V call is TRBV20-1, the J call TRBJ2-3; tentative D call: TRBD2 (5 bases). This CDR3 comprises 15 residues. Germline-derived CDR1 and CDR2 are DFQATT and SNEGSKA (reference sequence).

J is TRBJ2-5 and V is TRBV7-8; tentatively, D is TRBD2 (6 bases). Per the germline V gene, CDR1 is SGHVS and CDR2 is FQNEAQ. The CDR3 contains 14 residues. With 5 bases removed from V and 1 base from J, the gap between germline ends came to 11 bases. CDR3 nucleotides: TGTGCCAGCAGCGGCCTAGCGTTCCAAGAGACCCAGTACTTC. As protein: CASSGLAFQETQYF.

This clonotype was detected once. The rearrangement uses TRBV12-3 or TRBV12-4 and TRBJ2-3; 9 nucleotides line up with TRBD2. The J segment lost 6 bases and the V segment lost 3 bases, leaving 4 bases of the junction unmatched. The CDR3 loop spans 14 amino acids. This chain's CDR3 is CASSLESGGDTQYF. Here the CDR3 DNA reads TGTGCCAGCAGTTTGGAAAGCGGGGGGGATACGCAGTATTTT.

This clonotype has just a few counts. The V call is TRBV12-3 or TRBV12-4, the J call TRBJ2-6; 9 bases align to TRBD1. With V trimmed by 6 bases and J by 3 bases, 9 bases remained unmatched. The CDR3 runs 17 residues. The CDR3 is CASRPGTGTFGANVLTF. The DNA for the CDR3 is TGTGCCAGCAGGCCCGGGACAGGGACCTTTGGGGCCAACGTCCTGACTTTC.

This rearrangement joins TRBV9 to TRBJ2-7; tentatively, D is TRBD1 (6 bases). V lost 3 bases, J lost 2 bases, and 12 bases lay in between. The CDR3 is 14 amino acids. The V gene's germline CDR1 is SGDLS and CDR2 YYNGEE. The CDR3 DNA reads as TGTGCCAGCAGCGGTCGGGACAAACCCTACGAGCAGTACTTC. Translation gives CASSGRDKPYEQYF.

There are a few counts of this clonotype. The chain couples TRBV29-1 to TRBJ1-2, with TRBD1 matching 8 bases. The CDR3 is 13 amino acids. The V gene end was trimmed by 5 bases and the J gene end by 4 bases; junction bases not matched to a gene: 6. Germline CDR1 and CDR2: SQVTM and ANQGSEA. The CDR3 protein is CSVRQGASYGYTF. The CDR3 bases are TGCAGCGTTCGGCAGGGGGCGTCCTATGGCTACACCTTC.

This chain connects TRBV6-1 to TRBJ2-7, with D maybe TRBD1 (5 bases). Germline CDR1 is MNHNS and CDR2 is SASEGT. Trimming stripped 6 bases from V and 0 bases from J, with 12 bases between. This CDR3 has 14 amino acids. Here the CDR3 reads CASRRQTSSYEQYF. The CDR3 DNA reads TGTGCCAGCAGACGACAGACGAGCTCCTACGAGCAGTACTTC.

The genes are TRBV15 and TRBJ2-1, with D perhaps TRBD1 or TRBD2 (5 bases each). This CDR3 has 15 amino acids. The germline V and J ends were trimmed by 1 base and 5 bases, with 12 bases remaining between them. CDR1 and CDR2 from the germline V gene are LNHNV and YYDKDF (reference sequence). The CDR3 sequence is CATSRAGTGDNEQFF. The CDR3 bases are TGTGCCACCAGCAGAGCGGGGACCGGTGACAATGAGCAGTTCTTC.

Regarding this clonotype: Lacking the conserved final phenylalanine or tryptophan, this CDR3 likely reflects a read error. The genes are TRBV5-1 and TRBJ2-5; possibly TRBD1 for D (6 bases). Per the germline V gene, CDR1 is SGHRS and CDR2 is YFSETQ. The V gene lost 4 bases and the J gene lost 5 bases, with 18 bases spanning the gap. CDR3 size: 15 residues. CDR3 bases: TGCGCCAGCAGCCCCGTGACACAGGGACCCGAGACCCAGTACTGC. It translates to CASSPVTQGPETQYC.